A selection of T cell receptor beta chains follows, all from one sample in a study of regulatory T cells in long-lasting Graves disease. One entry per CDR3 protein results from TCRdb running MiXCR on the multiplex PCR reads. Counted here are a few hundred thousand distinct CDR3 sequences, roughly 12% occurring once; the ten biggest clones make up 10%. The same data also went into a second study, on T cells in Graves' hyperthyroidism and ophthalmopathy.

The sample consisted of peripheral blood mononuclear cells (PBMCs), taken at new diagnosis, from a patient treated with antithyroid drugs. Receptors originate from a man aged 25 to 40 with Graves disease. CDR3s include the opening cysteine and the closing phenylalanine or tryptophan. A D gene is named only where the DNA matches it firmly. For some rows the clone size is stated as once, few or many, or as a class when expanded; others skip it.

.	TRBJ2-3	TRBV4-2	18	.	TGTGCCAGCAGCCAAGAATCTCCGGGCGACTCCTACGCAGATACGCAGTATTTT	CASSQESPGDSYADTQYF
many	TRBJ1-1	TRBV29-1	13	TRBD1	TGCAGCCTTCGGACAGGGTTGAACACTGAAGCTTTCTTT	CSLRTGLNTEAFF
few	TRBJ2-3	TRBV29-1	14	TRBD1	TGCAGCGTGACCCGGGACAGGGGTGTAGATACGCAGTATTTT	CSVTRDRGVDTQYF
.	TRBJ2-7	TRBV13	17	.	TGTGCCAGCAGCCCCTTCACCCCCGGTCGCGGCTCCTACGAGCAGTACTTC	CASSPFTPGRGSYEQYF
many	TRBJ1-2	TRBV15	15	TRBD1	TGTGCCACCAGCAGAGATGCGGGACAGGGATATGGCTACACCTTC	CATSRDAGQGYGYTF
.	TRBJ2-7	TRBV20-1	14	.	TGCAGTGCTAGATCTCTTTCAGGCGCCTACGAGCAGTACTTC	CSARSLSGAYEQYF
.	TRBJ1-5	TRBV5-8	16	.	TGTGCCAGCAGCTTCGGGGGGGTCTATAGCAATCAGCCCCAGCATTTT	CASSFGGVYSNQPQHF
many	TRBJ1-2	TRBV5-1	16	TRBD1	TGCGCCAGCAGCCCTGCGGTTACAGGGGGCGTCGATGGCTACACCTTC	CASSPAVTGGVDGYTF
few	TRBJ1-3	TRBV4-2	20	.	TGTGCCAGCAGCCAAGACTTGTGGGGAACAGGGACCATCTCTGGAAACACCATATATTTT	CASSQDLWGTGTISGNTIYF
many	TRBJ2-1	TRBV7-2	17	TRBD2	TGTGCCAGCAGCCCATTTAGCGGGAGGCCCTCCTACAATGAGCAGTTCTTC	CASSPFSGRPSYNEQFF
many	TRBJ2-7	TRBV27	12	.	TGTGCCACCCAGGGGCTAGCTTACGAGCAGTACTTC	CATQGLAYEQYF
many	TRBJ2-7	TRBV7-9	17	TRBD1	TGTGCCAGCAGCCTACCCCAGGACAGGGCTAGCTCCTACGAGCAGTACTTC	CASSLPQDRASSYEQYF
.	TRBJ2-7	TRBV11-2	16	.	TGTGCCAGCAGCCCCGTTCCGTGGGCAGGGCCCTACGAGCAGTACTTC	CASSPVPWAGPYEQYF
few	TRBJ1-6	TRBV18	16	.	TGTGCCAGCTCACCAAACCCTGCGCACGCGGAATCACCCCTCCACTTT	CASSPNPAHAESPLHF
many	TRBJ2-1	TRBV6-1	15	TRBD2	TGTGCCAGCACCCGCAGCGGGAGGGCCAACAATGAGCAGTTCTTC	CASTRSGRANNEQFF
many	TRBJ2-5	TRBV27	15	TRBD2	TGTGCCAGCGGGCCGACTAGCGCCAGACAAGAGACCCAGTACTTC	CASGPTSARQETQYF
many	TRBJ2-7	TRBV5-1	15	.	TGCGCCAGCAGCCTGGGGACGACCCTTTCACTCGAGCAGTACTTC	CASSLGTTLSLEQYF
.	TRBJ1-4	TRBV12-3/TRBV12-4	14	TRBD1	TGTACCAGCAGTCCCCCAGGGGGCGTCGAAAAACTGTTCTTT	CTSSPPGGVEKLFF
many	TRBJ2-3	TRBV27	15	.	TGCGCCAGCAGCTTCGGAGGGGGAGGCACAGATACGCAGTATTTT	CASSFGGGGTDTQYF
many	TRBJ2-5	TRBV15	14	TRBD2	TGTGCCACCAGAGGAGCGGGAGTACAAGAGACCCAGTACTTC	CATRGAGVQETQYF
many	TRBJ1-5	TRBV27	16	TRBD1	TGTGCCAGCAGTTTAAGCCGACAGGGGAACAATCAGCCCCAGCATTTT	CASSLSRQGNNQPQHF
.	TRBJ2-1	TRBV4-1	14	.	TGCGCCAGCAGCCAAGGAGCGACTTCTGTTGAGCAGTTCTTC	CASSQGATSVEQFF
few	TRBJ2-5	TRBV13	15	TRBD1	TGTGCCAGCAGCAGAGAGGGACAGGTTCAAGAGACCCAGTACTTC	CASSREGQVQETQYF
many	TRBJ1-4	TRBV25-1	20	.	TGTGCCAGCAGTGAATTTGGACTGGGTAAAGGGGCCGTGGCTAATGAAAAACTGTTTTTT	CASSEFGLGKGAVANEKLFF
many	TRBJ2-7	TRBV5-1	16	.	TGCGCCAGCAGCTTGGCAGCAGGAGGGGGTACCTACGAGCAGTACTTC	CASSLAAGGGTYEQYF
many	TRBJ2-1	TRBV7-9	20	TRBD2	TGTGCCAGCAGCCCCTCAGGGGCCGGGACTAGCGGAGGCGGGTTTGGTGAGCAGTTCTTC	CASSPSGAGTSGGGFGEQFF
few	TRBJ1-2	TRBV4-1	15	TRBD1	TGCGCCAGCAGCCAGCAGGACAGGGGAAACTATGGCTACACCTTC	CASSQQDRGNYGYTF